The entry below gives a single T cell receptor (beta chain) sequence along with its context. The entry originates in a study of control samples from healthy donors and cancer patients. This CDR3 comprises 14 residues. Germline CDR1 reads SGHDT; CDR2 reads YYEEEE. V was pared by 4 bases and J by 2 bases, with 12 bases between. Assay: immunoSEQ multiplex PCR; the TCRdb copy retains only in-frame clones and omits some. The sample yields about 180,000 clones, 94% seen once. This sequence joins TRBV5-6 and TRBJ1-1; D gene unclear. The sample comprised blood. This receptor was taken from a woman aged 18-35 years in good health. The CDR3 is CASSPVRGNTEAFF. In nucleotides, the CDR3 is TGTGCCAGCAGCCCCGTTCGGGGAAACACTGAAGCTTTCTTT.